This TCR beta chain was obtained from a study of cytomegalovirus exposure and HLA in healthy donors. Trimming shortened V by 5 bases and J by 2 bases, and 10 bases separated the two germline ends. The length of the CDR3 is 13 residues. Germline V gene sequence: CDR1 SGHRS, CDR2 YFSETQ. Regarding this clone: The antigen remains undetermined.

PCR primers comprised 60 Vbeta and 13 Jbeta primers. This table comes from immunoSEQ multiplex PCR, and its TCRdb copy is limited to in-frame clones, with some not included. The table includes 150,000 or so clones, almost 80% detected once. Broader study findings: Later analysis indicated greater clonal expansion among HLA-associated TCR beta chains than among equally common other chains. Being productive about 90% or about 30% of the time was typical of most TCR beta V segments in an earlier analysis.

The source of this sequence is a man in his forties or fifties in good health and CMV-seropositive. V usage is TRBV5-1 and J usage is TRBJ1-2, with unresolved D. Sequenced: PBMCs. CDR3 sequence (DNA): TGCGCCAGCAGAACAGATCAAAACTATGGCTACACCTTC. Protein product: CASRTDQNYGYTF. Variable domain in full (rest from reference TRBV5-1 and TRBJ1-2): KAGVTQTPRYLIKTRGQQVTLSCSPISGHRSVSWYQQTPGQGLQFLFEYFSETQRNKGNFPGRFSGRQFSNSRSEMNVSTLELGDSALYLCASRTDQNYGYTFGSGTRLTVV.